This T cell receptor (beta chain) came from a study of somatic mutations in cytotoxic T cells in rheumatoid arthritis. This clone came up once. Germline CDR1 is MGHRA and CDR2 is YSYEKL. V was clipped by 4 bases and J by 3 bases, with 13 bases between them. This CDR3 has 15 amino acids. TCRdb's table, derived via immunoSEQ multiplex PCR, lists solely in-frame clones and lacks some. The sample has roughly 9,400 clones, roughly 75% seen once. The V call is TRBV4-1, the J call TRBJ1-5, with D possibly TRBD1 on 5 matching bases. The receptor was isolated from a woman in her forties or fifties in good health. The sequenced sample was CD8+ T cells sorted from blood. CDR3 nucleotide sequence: TGCGCCAGCAGCCTACATGACAGTAACAATCAGCCCCAGCATTTT. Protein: CASSLHDSNNQPQHF.